What follows describes a single T cell receptor beta chain. Its antigen has not been determined. The CDR3 spans 14 residues, from the cysteine through the phenylalanine. The retained sequence is limited to the CDR3, 42 bases, with the frame set at the first base. V is cut back by 5 bases and J by 7 bases, with 10 bases in the junction unmatched. The germline V gene sets CDR1 to SGHNT and CDR2 to YENEEA. The cohort comprised some 730 healthy bone marrow donors. At the time of sampling, all cohort members were nominally healthy, though unrecorded immune exposures were likely present. The donor tested CMV seronegative, placing the donor among the roughly 340 seronegative members of the cohort. Each donor provided a peripheral blood sample, and peripheral blood mononuclear cells were used for TCR beta sequencing. Genomic DNA extraction from the blood cell samples was performed with the Qiagen DNeasy Blood Extraction Kit.

Library preparation was by the immunoSEQ multiplex PCR assay. A mixture of 60 forward primers for TCR Vbeta segments and 13 reverse primers for TCR Jbeta segments was used in the multiplex PCR. The CDR3 region of rearranged TCR beta genes was amplified from genomic DNA with a multiplex PCR assay. Amplified TCR beta libraries were sequenced as 87-base-pair reads on the Illumina HiSeq System. The study's own analysis went as follows. A later analysis tallied 80 million to 95 million unique TCR beta chains across the 660 or so repertoires, and about 10 million of those chains were shared by two or more donors. A nearest-neighbor algorithm error-corrected the raw reads and collapsed the reads into unique sequences, merging closely related sequences to remove PCR and sequencing errors. V, D and J gene segments were assigned by aligning CDR3 sequences to IMGT reference sequences. For a sequence to be retained, at least a six-nucleotide match to both a V gene segment and a J gene segment was required. Rearrangements were called productive when the CDR3 lacked stop codons and stayed in frame with V and J; all others were non-productive. CDR3 was defined by IMGT convention, running from the second conserved V-encoded cysteine to the conserved J-encoded phenylalanine. Sequences without an unambiguous match to a single V gene segment were excluded from the earlier analysis of almost 600 of the donors. In an earlier analysis of some 590 of the donors, a V segment was called functional when productive rearrangements were above 56.7%, and segregating when the standard deviation between donors exceeded 5%. To diagnose cytomegalovirus status from the catalog of TCR beta chain sequences, a statistical classification framework was built. A later analysis assigned V and J genes by comparing TCR nucleotide sequences with IMGT/GENE-DB human TR gene sequences. A later analysis assigned CDR3 sequences and most-parsimonious VDJ recombination scenarios with the TCRdist pipeline. In a later analysis, each TCR beta chain was defined by its CDR3 amino acid sequence together with its V-gene family, and reads lacking a unique V-gene family were excluded. A later analysis removed 500 to 650 highly shared, low-generation-probability nucleotide sequences to deal with suspected cross-contamination and a sequencing artifact. A later analysis calculated a clonal expansion index for each public chain from normalized within-repertoire ranks of inferred template counts. In a later analysis, generation probabilities were computed with a VDJ recombination model fitted to out-of-frame rearrangements, and the resulting probabilities were checked against IGoR. A later analysis scored TCR-TCR, TCR-HLA and TCR-CMV co-occurrence with hypergeometric tests, applying a repertoire-size bias correction to TCR pairs. In a later analysis, false discovery rates were estimated by permuting HLA or CMV assignments 20 times. In a later analysis, co-occurring TCRs were grouped using DBSCAN, and TCRdist sequence similarity was added for clustering within HLA-allele-positive subsets. For co-occurrence clustering, repertoires with fewer than 30,000 or more than 120,000 public chains were excluded, along with several repertoires with anomalous nucleotide sharing. Imported from immuneACCESS, the table was reduced by TCRdb to in-frame sequences with V and J called. These copies leave out some clones; in studies compared against another copy, an unresolved V gene accounts for under half, and the cause of the remainder is not known. The DNA gave D and trimming, while V, J and clone size come from that table. The sample's table covers 60,000 or so clones. The ten largest clonotypes hold approximately 2% of the sample.

This record belongs to a study of cytomegalovirus exposure and HLA in healthy donors (dated by TCRdb to the late 2010s). As for the study more broadly: An earlier analysis of more than 550 of the donors reported 250 to 350 Gb of sequence data and 117 million unique TCR beta sequences obtained from 180 million or so T cells. An early release covering roughly 640 HLA-typed donors comprised about 300 gigabases of sequencing data and approximately 80 million unique TCR sequences. Among the roughly 430 genotyped donors, about 85% belonged to the genetic ancestry cluster associated with self-reported Caucasian donors. The study was designed to test whether signatures of past pathogen exposure could be identified by cataloging public T cell receptors. The T cell repertoires of 666 subjects were profiled by immunosequencing and related to cytomegalovirus serostatus. Besides the first cohort of 500 to 700 subjects, a separate validation cohort made up of 120 or so different subjects was used. To predict cytomegalovirus infection status, the study combined high-throughput TCR immunosequencing, statistical association of individual TCRs with disease status, and machine learning. A later analysis re-examined previously published TCR beta repertoires from roughly 650 donors and added high-resolution HLA genotyping to investigate patterns of TCR occurrence. The later analysis used no new phenotypic data to find candidate immune exposures, relying instead on TCR beta sequences and their occurrence across donors. An earlier analysis of several hundred of the donors applied high-throughput TCR beta sequencing to assess whether each TCR beta V gene segment acted as functional or pseudogenic. Donor age, sex, ethnicity and CMV serostatus were compiled together with the repertoire data. In a later genetic analysis, genome-wide SNP genotypes for about three fifths of the 666 donors were used, and that subset was treated as a discovery cohort. Every repertoire in the discovery cohort had been generated on one and the same sequencing platform. HLA typing covered class I and class II loci at four-digit resolution. Typing coverage differed by locus: A, B, C, DRB1 and DQB1 were typed in about 629-640 donors, DQA1 in about 560, DPA1 in some 600, and DPB1 in approximately 450. A handful of DR-DQ haplotypes were handled as single units for association and clustering because linkage in the cohort was strong. Among around 400 genotyped donors of the cohort, an average of roughly 230,000 unique TCR beta nucleotide sequences was sequenced per donor, of which roughly 17% were non-productive.

The paper as a whole reports these results and caveats: A later analysis found that HLA-associated TCR beta chains were more clonally expanded and had lower generation probabilities than equally common non-associated chains. In a later analysis, some 17,000 TCR beta sequences were associated with specific HLA alleles at a false discovery rate of 0.05. When HLA alleles, especially DR and DQ, strongly co-occurred, TCR associations were difficult to assign to individual alleles. The classifier was reported to diagnose cytomegalovirus status with high specificity and sensitivity in both the original cohort and the validation cohort. HLA typing was unavailable for some donors at each locus, so association tests used only the typed subset. While some public TCRs were present in many individuals, most TCR sequences turned up only very rarely across donors. According to a later analysis, TCR association rates differed among HLA loci, with DRB1 alleles showing the most associated TCRs and HLA-C alleles showing the fewest. Some IMGT-functional V segments, including TRBV6-2 and TRBV6-3, could not be distinguished by the 87-base-pair reads and were therefore excluded. Seventeen rarely observed V segments, including chromosome 9 orphons, were excluded from the earlier analysis of some 590 of the donors because counts were too low. This cohort had only TCR beta chains sequenced, and the lack of alpha or paired-chain data limited which features could be detected. A group of highly shared sequence variants was considered likely to be a technical artifact of the sequencing pipeline. In an earlier analysis of over 550 of the donors, most TCR beta V segments were observed in productive rearrangements about 90% or about 30% of the time, broadly matching IMGT annotations. According to a later analysis, most CMV-associated TCR beta chains appeared to be HLA-restricted, and the HLA associations seemed to be driven largely by CMV exposure. The study gave a list of under 200 TCR beta chains associated with cytomegalovirus. Linkage disequilibrium might explain the correlated functional status among segregating V segments, but an unknown experimental factor could not be ruled out. An association between a missense DCLRE1C variant and V-gene and J-gene trimming of TCR beta chains was found in a later genetic analysis and replicated in an independent cohort. In vitro tests confirmed that a few of the cytomegalovirus-associated TCR beta chains recognize cytomegalovirus antigens. Sequencing depth was assumed to be roughly uniform across donors in the presence/absence analyses, though that assumption may not hold. According to a later genetic analysis, donors in an Asian-associated ancestry cluster had fewer N-insertions in productive TCRs than the approximately 700-donor mean. A further reported finding was that TCR beta sequences accurately predicted the HLA-A and HLA-B alleles for most subjects in the first cohort. The authors suggested that the approach could potentially be extended to other disease states and immunological phenotypes. In a later analysis, several top co-occurrence clusters were reported to appear linked to parvovirus B19, influenza, CMV and Epstein-Barr virus. The only immune exposure information available for the cohort was CMV serostatus.

The sequence came from a woman between 18 and 29 years old in good health and CMV-seronegative. The sequence is built from TRBV11-3 and TRBJ2-7, with 8 bases aligning to TRBD1. The sequenced sample was PBMCs. At the DNA level, the sequence is TGTGCCAGCAGCCATACAGGGGGTCGTTCTGAGCAGTACTTC. Translated, it reads CASSHTGGRSEQYF.